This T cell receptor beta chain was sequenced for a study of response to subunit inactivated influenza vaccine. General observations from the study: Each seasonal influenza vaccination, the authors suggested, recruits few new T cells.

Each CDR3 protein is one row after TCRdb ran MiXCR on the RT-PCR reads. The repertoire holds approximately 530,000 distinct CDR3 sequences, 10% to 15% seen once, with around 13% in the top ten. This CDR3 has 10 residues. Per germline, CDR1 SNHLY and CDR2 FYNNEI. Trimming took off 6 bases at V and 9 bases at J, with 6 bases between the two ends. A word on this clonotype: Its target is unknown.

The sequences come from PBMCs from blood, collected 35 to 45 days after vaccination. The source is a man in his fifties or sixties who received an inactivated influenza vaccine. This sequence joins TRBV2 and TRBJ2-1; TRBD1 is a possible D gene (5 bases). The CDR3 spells CASRGPEQFF. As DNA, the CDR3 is TGTGCCAGCAGGGGGCCTGAGCAGTTCTTC.